The TCR beta chain under discussion was sequenced for a study of Tregs in tolerant kidney transplant recipients (dated by TCRdb to 2018 to 2020). In terms of the full investigation: TCRbeta sequencing was used in the study to identify donor-specific regulatory T cells before combined kidney and bone marrow transplantation, and the identified cells were then tracked after transplant.

Genomic DNA was extracted from sorted cells with the QIAGEN DNeasy Blood and Tissue Kit for TCRbeta CDR3 sequencing. High-throughput TCRbeta CDR3 sequencing, which included PCR amplification with bias correction and internal controls, was done commercially through immunoSEQ. The published analysis was carried out like this. Unique productive TCRbeta sequences were defined by CDR3 nucleotide sequence where primers matched, and otherwise by CDR3 amino acid sequence together with Vbeta and Jbeta genes. Sorting error was corrected by removing sequences shared between sorted populations at a frequency ratio of 2:1 or less, and the remaining shared sequences were assigned to the higher population. A sequence was defined as donor-reactive if the sequence was expanded at least 5-fold in CFSE-low cells compared with unstimulated cells and had a frequency of at least 0.01% in CFSE-low cells. Repertoire divergence was quantified by Jensen-Shannon divergence using the top 100 TCRbeta sequences ranked by frequency. When a sample had multiple sequencing runs, each run was corrected for sorting error separately and the runs were then pooled. This is the immuneACCESS table as TCRdb keeps it, with only in-frame sequences that have V and J called. A part of the clones is gone; compared with another copy, unresolved V genes explain less than half, and the rest is unexplained. V, J and clone size are those of that table, while D and trimming were read from the DNA. The sample profile shows tens of thousands of clones; about 91% of them were found once. Of the sample, roughly 1.5% falls within the top ten clones.

Transplants used related donors with nonmyeloablative bone marrow transplantation; mixed chimerism was transient in the human trials. Unstimulated Tregs (CD4+CD25+CD127-), CD4+ non-Tregs (CD4+CD25-), CD4 and CD8 cells were FACS-sorted from thawed PBMCs. Patients were several combined kidney and bone marrow transplant recipients from the ITN036ST trial, and only these trial subjects had samples available. Healthy control blood was processed by Ficoll density gradient to PBMCs and cryopreserved; patient PBMCs were collected before and after transplant. Comment on this clone: Which antigen it targets is not known. No much larger clonotype is one base removed from it; base qualities were not supplied.

Broader findings and caveats from the paper: Donor-specific Treg expansion exceeded global Treg expansion in tolerant patients, suggesting antigen-driven rather than nonspecific expansion. Biological reproducibility was not directly assessed, although technical replication error appeared to be minimal. The study was constrained by small patient numbers, and validation of the findings is required in larger populations and under other immunosuppression protocols. For some patients the PCR primers changed over time, which made it impossible to compare the samples from those patients at the nucleotide level. Expanding Tregs with activated donor B cells appeared to identify the most biologically relevant and donor-specific TCRbeta repertoire.

The CDR3 covers 12 residues, taking in both the cysteine and the phenylalanine. CDR3 DNA is the only sequence kept; it has 36 bases, read in frame from the first base. V is cut by 6 bases and J by 1 base, and the space between the germline ends is 7 bases. CDR1 SNHLY and CDR2 FYNNEI were looked up in the germline V gene. The sequence derives from a human patient who received a combined kidney and bone marrow transplant. After a transplant, some T cells may have been passed on by the graft donor. Here the chain combines TRBV2 and TRBJ2-7; TRBD2 is a possible D gene, resting on 6 matching bases. Sequenced material: CD4+ T cells from blood (PBMCs), taken 24 months after the transplant. The CDR3 region: CASREGSYEQYF. Here is the DNA: TGTGCCAGCAGGGAGGGGTCCTACGAGCAGTACTTC.